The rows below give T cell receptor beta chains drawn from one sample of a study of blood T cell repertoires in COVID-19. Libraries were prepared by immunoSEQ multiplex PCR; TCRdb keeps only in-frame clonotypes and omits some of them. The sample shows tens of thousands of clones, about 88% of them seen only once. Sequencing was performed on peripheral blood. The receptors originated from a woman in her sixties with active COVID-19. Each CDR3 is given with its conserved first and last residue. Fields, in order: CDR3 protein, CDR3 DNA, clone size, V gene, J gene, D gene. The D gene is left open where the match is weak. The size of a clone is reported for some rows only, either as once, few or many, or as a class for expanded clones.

CDR3aa: CAWSRPSSYEQYF
CDR3nt: TGTGCCTGGAGTCGTCCTAGCTCCTACGAGCAGTACTTC
abundance: .
v_gene: TRBV30
j_gene: TRBJ2-7
d_gene: .

CDR3aa: CASSPTGTDTQYF
CDR3nt: TGTGCCAGCAGCCCAACAGGCACAGATACGCAGTATTTT
abundance: .
v_gene: TRBV7-9
j_gene: TRBJ2-3
d_gene: .

CDR3aa: CATSGGAAYNEQFF
CDR3nt: TGTGCCACCAGCGGGGGGGCCGCCTACAATGAGCAGTTCTTC
abundance: .
v_gene: TRBV24-1
j_gene: TRBJ2-1
d_gene: TRBD2

CDR3aa: CASSLGQGVNTGELFF
CDR3nt: TGCGCCAGCAGCTTAGGACAGGGGGTTAACACCGGGGAGCTGTTTTTT
abundance: .
v_gene: TRBV5-1
j_gene: TRBJ2-2
d_gene: TRBD1

CDR3aa: CASSIVSTGAIGYTF
CDR3nt: TGTGCCAGTAGTATAGTCTCGACAGGGGCGATTGGCTACACCTTC
abundance: .
v_gene: TRBV19
j_gene: TRBJ1-2
d_gene: TRBD1

CDR3aa: CASSLAGRGEQFF
CDR3nt: TGTGCCAGCAGCTTAGCAGGGAGAGGGGAGCAGTTCTTC
abundance: .
v_gene: TRBV7-8
j_gene: TRBJ2-1
d_gene: .

CDR3aa: CASSPSGETEAFF
CDR3nt: TGTGCCAGCAGCCCCTCGGGGGAAACTGAAGCTTTCTTT
abundance: medium-sized
v_gene: TRBV27
j_gene: TRBJ1-1
d_gene: .

CDR3aa: CASRQDRGAYDYTF
CDR3nt: TGTGCCAGTAGGCAAGACAGGGGAGCATATGACTACACCTTC
abundance: .
v_gene: TRBV19
j_gene: TRBJ1-2
d_gene: TRBD1

CDR3aa: CASSLLDSNTEAFF
CDR3nt: TGCGCCAGCAGCTTGCTGGACAGCAACACTGAAGCTTTCTTT
abundance: .
v_gene: TRBV5-1
j_gene: TRBJ1-1
d_gene: .

CDR3aa: CASSQAIGSYGYTF
CDR3nt: TGTGCCAGCAGCCAAGCTATCGGGAGCTATGGCTACACCTTC
abundance: large
v_gene: TRBV4-2
j_gene: TRBJ1-2
d_gene: .

CDR3aa: CASRTDPTNYGYTF
CDR3nt: TGTGCCAGCAGAACAGACCCAACTAACTATGGCTACACCTTC
abundance: .
v_gene: TRBV2
j_gene: TRBJ1-2
d_gene: .

CDR3aa: CASSSDTDNSPLHF
CDR3nt: TGCGCCAGCAGCTCGGACACAGATAATTCACCCCTCCACTTT
abundance: .
v_gene: TRBV5-1
j_gene: TRBJ1-6
d_gene: .

CDR3aa: CASSFVQGVLDYGYTF
CDR3nt: TGTGCCAGCAGCTTCGTGCAGGGGGTGTTAGACTATGGCTACACCTTC
abundance: .
v_gene: TRBV5-6
j_gene: TRBJ1-2
d_gene: TRBD1

CDR3aa: CASSYSLGADTQYF
CDR3nt: TGTGCCAGCAGTTACTCGCTAGGGGCAGATACGCAGTATTTT
abundance: .
v_gene: TRBV6-5
j_gene: TRBJ2-3
d_gene: .

CDR3aa: CASTPLTGARGNQPQHF
CDR3nt: TGTGCCAGTACCCCCCTCACAGGGGCGAGAGGCAATCAGCCCCAGCATTTT
abundance: once
v_gene: TRBV19
j_gene: TRBJ1-5
d_gene: TRBD1

CDR3aa: CASSSAGPSTGELFF
CDR3nt: TGCGCCAGCAGCTCAGCAGGGCCTTCGACCGGGGAGCTGTTTTTT
abundance: .
v_gene: TRBV5-1
j_gene: TRBJ2-2
d_gene: .

CDR3aa: CASSPNRADPKNIQYF
CDR3nt: TGCGCCAGCAGTCCGAACAGGGCGGACCCCAAAAACATTCAGTACTTC
abundance: .
v_gene: TRBV23-1
j_gene: TRBJ2-4
d_gene: .

CDR3aa: CASSYPGTRTYNEQFF
CDR3nt: TGTGCCAGCAGCTACCCCGGGACTCGGACCTACAATGAGCAGTTCTTC
abundance: .
v_gene: TRBV5-5
j_gene: TRBJ2-1
d_gene: .

CDR3aa: CASSEERQGIEKLFF
CDR3nt: TGTGCCAGCAGTGAAGAGCGGCAGGGGATTGAAAAACTGTTTTTT
abundance: .
v_gene: TRBV6-1
j_gene: TRBJ1-4
d_gene: .

CDR3aa: CASTPRGSGYNEQFF
CDR3nt: TGTGCCAGCACCCCCCGAGGCTCGGGGTACAATGAGCAGTTCTTC
abundance: .
v_gene: TRBV5-6
j_gene: TRBJ2-1
d_gene: .

CDR3aa: CASSEHGQGALRSPLHF
CDR3nt: TGCGCCAGCAGTGAGCACGGACAGGGGGCGCTTCGGTCACCCCTCCACTTT
abundance: .
v_gene: TRBV10-2
j_gene: TRBJ1-6
d_gene: TRBD1

CDR3aa: CASSVAVNEKLFF
CDR3nt: TGTGCCAGCAGCGTAGCTGTGAATGAAAAACTGTTTTTT
abundance: .
v_gene: TRBV9
j_gene: TRBJ1-4
d_gene: .

CDR3aa: CASSLSGGNQPQHF
CDR3nt: TGTGCCAGCAGCCTTTCTGGGGGGAATCAGCCCCAGCATTTT
abundance: few
v_gene: TRBV7-9
j_gene: TRBJ1-5
d_gene: .

CDR3aa: CASSLGQGRTEAFF
CDR3nt: TGCGCCAGCAGCTTGGGACAGGGGAGGACTGAAGCTTTCTTT
abundance: few
v_gene: TRBV5-1
j_gene: TRBJ1-1
d_gene: TRBD1

CDR3aa: CASSTTGVGGNQPQHF
CDR3nt: TGTGCCAGCAGTACAACAGGGGTTGGTGGCAATCAGCCCCAGCATTTT
abundance: .
v_gene: TRBV27
j_gene: TRBJ1-5
d_gene: TRBD1

CDR3aa: CASSDRQGRGNTEAFF
CDR3nt: TGTGCCAGCAGTGACCGACAGGGGAGAGGAAACACTGAAGCTTTCTTT
abundance: .
v_gene: TRBV6-1
j_gene: TRBJ1-1
d_gene: TRBD1

CDR3aa: CASSSRVGGYTF
CDR3nt: TGTGCCAGCAGTTCCAGGGTTGGGGGCTACACCTTC
abundance: .
v_gene: TRBV27
j_gene: TRBJ1-2
d_gene: .

CDR3aa: CASSEWAGSTF
CDR3nt: TGTGCCAGCAGTGAATGGGCAGGGTCCACCTTC
abundance: .
v_gene: TRBV6-1
j_gene: TRBJ1-2
d_gene: .

CDR3aa: CASKFGASNQPQHF
CDR3nt: TGTGCCAGCAAATTTGGAGCGAGCAATCAGCCCCAGCATTTT
abundance: .
v_gene: TRBV7-8
j_gene: TRBJ1-5
d_gene: .

CDR3aa: CASSVGQPLMRAKNIQYF
CDR3nt: TGTGCCAGCAGCGTAGGTCAGCCCCTCATGAGGGCCAAAAACATTCAGTACTTC
abundance: .
v_gene: TRBV9
j_gene: TRBJ2-4
d_gene: .

CDR3aa: CAISGSGTETTRGGAEVSDTQYF
CDR3nt: TGTGCCATCAGTGGTAGCGGGACAGAAACTACTCGCGGGGGGGCAGAAGTTTCAGATACGCAGTATTTT
abundance: .
v_gene: TRBV10-3
j_gene: TRBJ2-3
d_gene: TRBD2

CDR3aa: CASSAPPAGQATSGNTIYF
CDR3nt: TGTGCCAGCAGTGCTCCGCCCGCTGGACAGGCTACCTCTGGAAACACCATATATTTT
abundance: .
v_gene: TRBV6-1
j_gene: TRBJ1-3
d_gene: TRBD1

CDR3aa: CASSYSGLDNGELFF
CDR3nt: TGTGCCAGCAGTTACTCGGGACTAGACAATGGGGAGCTGTTTTTT
abundance: .
v_gene: TRBV6-5
j_gene: TRBJ2-2
d_gene: TRBD2

CDR3aa: CASNPRTSGGPTDTQYF
CDR3nt: TGTGCCAGCAACCCTAGGACTAGCGGGGGGCCCACAGATACGCAGTATTTT
abundance: .
v_gene: TRBV2
j_gene: TRBJ2-3
d_gene: TRBD2

CDR3aa: CASSTTGNSPLHF
CDR3nt: TGTGCCAGCAGTACCACAGGGAATTCACCCCTCCACTTT
abundance: .
v_gene: TRBV6-5
j_gene: TRBJ1-6
d_gene: .

CDR3aa: CASSTMTAETQYF
CDR3nt: TGTGCCAGCAGTACCATGACAGCGGAGACCCAGTACTTC
abundance: .
v_gene: TRBV12-3/TRBV12-4
j_gene: TRBJ2-5
d_gene: .

CDR3aa: CASSPGSFRNSPLHF
CDR3nt: TGTGCCAGCAGCCCCGGGAGTTTTAGGAATTCACCCCTCCACTTT
abundance: few
v_gene: TRBV3-1/TRBV3-2
j_gene: TRBJ1-6
d_gene: .

CDR3aa: CSASLAQQYF
CDR3nt: TGCAGTGCTAGCTTAGCCCAGCAGTACTTC
abundance: .
v_gene: TRBV20-1
j_gene: TRBJ2-7
d_gene: .

CDR3aa: CASSLSPYSNQPQHF
CDR3nt: TGCGCCAGCAGCTTGTCCCCTTATAGCAATCAGCCCCAGCATTTT
abundance: few
v_gene: TRBV5-1
j_gene: TRBJ1-5
d_gene: .

CDR3aa: CASSNRDRGYNEQFF
CDR3nt: TGTGCCAGTAGTAACCGGGACAGGGGATACAATGAGCAGTTCTTC
abundance: few
v_gene: TRBV19
j_gene: TRBJ2-1
d_gene: TRBD1

CDR3aa: CASSASGGVLDTQYF
CDR3nt: TGTGCCAGCAGCGCTAGCGGGGGGGTCCTGGATACGCAGTATTTT
abundance: .
v_gene: TRBV5-6
j_gene: TRBJ2-3
d_gene: TRBD2